The 11 T cell receptor beta chains below all came from one sample that was sequenced in a study of shared clonotypes between healthy human individuals (dated by TCRdb to about 2020). Library creation used the immunoSEQ multiplex PCR assay. The clones in this table, taken by TCRdb from immuneACCESS, are in-frame only. Not every clone is retained; where verified, under half of the shortfall comes from an unresolved V gene, and the cause of the rest is unknown. The sample records over a million clones, roughly 74% of which are singletons. The ten largest clones capture around 0.6% of the sample. Sequenced material: memory CD4+ T cells from PBMCs. This specimen's cell subset or site label, interpreted: CD45RA-negative fraction. The origin of the receptors is a man aged 18 to 30 in good health. Some clones in this sample may be carry-over from other donors' samples.

The V gene is TRBV2, the J gene TRBJ2-7; D perhaps matches TRBD2 (6 bases). V was clipped by 2 bases and J by 7 bases, with 15 bases between them. CDR3 size: 14 residues. Per the germline V gene, CDR1 is SNHLY and CDR2 is FYNNEI. The CDR3 loop reads CASSEIGRAGEQYF. DNA of the CDR3: TGTGCCAGCAGTGAAATAGGCAGAGCGGGTGAGCAGTACTTC.

This chain uses TRBV9 with TRBJ2-1, with no clear D. Germline V gene lookup returns CDR1 SGDLS and CDR2 YYNGEE. The CDR3 sequence is 14 residues long. With 0 bases removed from V and 5 bases from J, the gap between germline ends came to 9 bases. CDR3 bases: TGTGCCAGCAGCGTAGTCGCAGAGAACAATGAGCAGTTCTTC. The encoded protein is CASSVVAENNEQFF.

The V and J genes are TRBV5-4 and TRBJ1-6, with 8 bases aligning to TRBD1. The germline gives CDR1 SGHNT, CDR2 YYREEE (reference sequence). The CDR3 covers 14 residues. The V segment lost 5 bases and the J segment 10 bases; nucleotides outside the gene matches: 8. CDR3 in DNA: TGTGCCAGCAGGTTGCAGGGGGCTGGATCACCCCTCCACTTT. This codes for CASRLQGAGSPLHF.

The J gene is TRBJ2-6, the V gene TRBV6-5, with D unclear. The CDR3 covers 15 residues. Germline CDR1 and CDR2: MNHEY and SVGAGI. V was clipped by 2 bases and J by 4 bases, with 9 bases between them. The CDR3 bases are TGTGCCAGCAGTTACAGTCCTACCGGGGCCAACGTCCTGACTTTC. Encoded protein: CASSYSPTGANVLTF.

The chain recombines TRBV10-3 with TRBJ2-5, with TRBD1 matching 8 bases. Germline CDR1 and CDR2: ENHRY and SYGVKD. The CDR3 is 12 residues long. V trimming: 8 bases; J trimming: 4 bases; junction bases outside the gene matches: 3. In DNA, the CDR3 is TGTGCCATCCAGGGGGCCGGAGAGACCCAGTACTTC. Encoded protein: CAIQGAGETQYF.

This rearrangement joins TRBV5-1 to TRBJ2-7; TRBD1 matches at 11 bases. CDR1 and CDR2 from the germline V gene are SGHRS and YFSETQ. The CDR3 totals 17 residues. Germline trimming cut 4 bases from V and 2 bases from J; bases unmatched to any gene: 11. Written as DNA, the CDR3 is TGCGCCAGCAGCCAGGACTTTGGGACAGGGGGACCCTACGAGCAGTACTTC. It encodes CASSQDFGTGGPYEQYF.

The V and J genes are TRBV28 and TRBJ2-5; 11 bases are shared with TRBD1. This CDR3 has 15 amino acids. The trim removed 6 bases at V and 8 bases at J, leaving 11 bases unmatched. Germline values: CDR1 MDHEN, CDR2 SYDVKM. CDR3 loop: CASRGDRGYKRTQYF. In DNA form, the CDR3 reads TGTGCCAGCAGGGGGGACAGGGGGTACAAGAGAACCCAGTACTTC.

The chain carries TRBV7-2 and TRBJ2-7; 13 nucleotides agree with TRBD2. V gave up 2 bases and J gave up 6 bases; unmatched junction bases: 7. The germline V gene encodes CDR1 SGHTA and CDR2 FQGNSA. This CDR3 region has 16 residues. In nucleotides, the CDR3 is TGTGCCAGCAGCTTACGGGGGACTAGCGGGATTGGCGAGCAGTACTTC. Protein sequence: CASSLRGTSGIGEQYF.

The rearrangement uses TRBV5-1 and TRBJ1-5; 9 bases line up with TRBD1. The CDR3 runs to 17 residues. V was pared by 0 bases and J by 8 bases, with 12 bases of the junction left unmatched. Germline loops: CDR1 SGHRS, CDR2 YFSETQ. CDR3 coding DNA: TGCGCCAGCAGCTTGGGGGACAGGGATCTCGAAAGAAAGCCCCAGCATTTT. It translates to CASSLGDRDLERKPQHF. The full variable domain, with the rest looked up from reference TRBV5-1 and TRBJ1-5, is KAGVTQTPRYLIKTRGQQVTLSCSPISGHRSVSWYQQTPGQGLQFLFEYFSETQRNKGNFPGRFSGRQFSNSRSEMNVSTLELGDSALYLCASSLGDRDLERKPQHFGDGTRLSIL.

This clone was recorded only once. The chain has TRBV7-8 and TRBJ1-4, with 9 bases identical to TRBD1. V was pared by 6 bases and J by 13 bases, with 9 bases of the junction left unmatched. CDR1 is SGHVS, CDR2 FQNEAQ, per germline. This CDR3 contains 13 residues. The CDR3 reads CASRPGQGIVLFF. CDR3 coding DNA: TGTGCCAGCAGGCCGGGACAGGGTATCGTACTGTTTTTT.

A few counts support this clone. The chain uses TRBV7-2 and TRBJ2-7; D might be TRBD2 (5 bases). V gave up 4 bases and J gave up 0 bases, with 16 bases separating them. CDR1 and CDR2 from the germline V gene are SGHTA and FQGNSA. CDR3 length: 16 residues. Written as DNA, the CDR3 is TGTGCCAGCAGCTCCGCGGGTGGAACGGTCTCCTACGAGCAGTACTTC. Protein sequence: CASSSAGGTVSYEQYF.